This paragraph reports one T cell receptor (beta chain). It lacks a known antigen. No much larger clone is present one base from it, and per-base qualities are unavailable. This sample was included in a study of cytomegalovirus exposure and HLA in healthy donors (dated by TCRdb to about 2017). As for the study more broadly: An earlier analysis of about 530 of the donors reported approximately 300 Gb of sequence data and around 100 million unique TCR beta sequences obtained from some 200 million T cells. An early release that covered some 640 HLA-typed donors contained 300 to 350 gigabases of sequencing data and about 93 million unique TCR sequences. Of the approximately 400 genotyped donors, 65% to 90% fell in the genetic ancestry cluster associated with self-reported Caucasian donors. The aim of the study was to test whether cataloging public T cell receptors could identify signatures of past pathogen exposure. Using immunosequencing, the study profiled T cell repertoires from about 620 subjects and related those repertoires to cytomegalovirus serostatus. Along with the roughly 700-subject first cohort, a separate validation cohort of over a hundred different subjects was used. To predict cytomegalovirus infection status, the study combined high-throughput TCR immunosequencing, statistical association of individual TCRs with disease status, and machine learning. A later analysis re-analyzed previously published TCR beta repertoires from 500 to 700 donors and added high-resolution HLA genotyping to study TCR occurrence patterns. Rather than drawing on any new phenotypic data, the later analysis identified candidate immune exposures from TCR beta sequences and the way those sequences occurred across donors. In an earlier analysis of 587 of the donors, high-throughput TCR beta sequencing was used to judge whether each TCR beta V gene segment behaved as functional or pseudogenic. Donor age, sex, ethnicity and CMV serostatus were compiled alongside the repertoire data. A later genetic analysis used genome-wide SNP genotypes for about three fifths of the 666 donors, treating that subset as a discovery cohort. Every repertoire in the discovery cohort had been generated on one and the same sequencing platform. HLA typing covered class I and class II loci at four-digit resolution. Typing coverage varied by locus: about 620-640 donors for A, B, C, DRB1 and DQB1; roughly 520 for DQA1; around 570 for DPA1; under 490 for DPB1. A handful of DR-DQ haplotypes were handled as single units for association and clustering because linkage in the cohort was strong. Among around 400 genotyped donors of the cohort, an average of roughly 230,000 unique TCR beta nucleotide sequences was sequenced per donor, of which about 20% were non-productive. Paper-wide results and their limitations: Assigning TCR associations to individual alleles was difficult when HLA alleles, especially DR and DQ, strongly co-occurred. Immune exposure information for the cohort was limited to CMV serostatus. Some IMGT-functional V segments, including TRBV6-2 and TRBV6-3, could not be told apart with the 87-base-pair reads, so those segments were excluded. In a later analysis, HLA-associated TCR beta chains were found to be more clonally expanded and to have lower generation probabilities than equally common non-associated chains. A later genetic analysis reported fewer N-insertions in productive TCRs among donors in an Asian-associated ancestry cluster than the roughly 640-donor mean. A later analysis found that most CMV-associated TCR beta chains appeared HLA-restricted, with HLA associations seemingly driven largely by CMV exposure. A few of the identified cytomegalovirus-associated TCR beta chains were confirmed in vitro to be specific for cytomegalovirus antigens. Most TCR sequences were observed very rarely across donors, whereas some public TCRs were present in many individuals. In this cohort, only TCR beta chains were sequenced, and detectable features were limited by the absence of alpha or paired-chain data. Linkage disequilibrium might explain the correlated functional status among segregating V segments, but an unknown experimental factor could not be excluded. In a later analysis, TCR association rates were found to vary across HLA loci, with the most associated TCRs seen for DRB1 alleles and the fewest for HLA-C alleles. In an earlier analysis of some 640 of the donors, most TCR beta V segments were observed in productive rearrangements about 87% or about 30% of the time, broadly matching IMGT annotations. In the study, approximately 150 TCR beta chains were listed as associated with cytomegalovirus. In both the original and validation cohorts, the classifier was reported to diagnose cytomegalovirus status with high specificity and sensitivity. According to the authors, the approach could potentially be generalized to other disease states and immunological phenotypes. In a later analysis, several top co-occurrence clusters were reported to appear linked to parvovirus B19, influenza, CMV and Epstein-Barr virus. Because some donors lacked HLA typing at each locus, the association tests relied only on the typed subset. A later analysis associated around 16,000 TCR beta sequences with specific HLA alleles at a false discovery rate of 0.05. A group of highly shared sequence variants was considered likely to be a technical artifact of the sequencing pipeline. A further reported finding was that TCR beta sequences accurately predicted the HLA-A and HLA-B alleles for most subjects in the first cohort. About 17 rarely observed V segments, including chromosome 9 orphons, were excluded from the earlier analysis of approximately 500 of the donors because counts were too low. A later genetic analysis associated a missense DCLRE1C variant with V-gene and J-gene trimming of TCR beta chains, and an independent cohort replicated the association. Presence/absence analyses assumed roughly uniform sequencing depth across donors, an assumption that may not hold.

The protocol used for the library was the immunoSEQ multiplex PCR assay. A mixture of 60 forward primers for TCR Vbeta segments and 13 reverse primers for TCR Jbeta segments was used in the multiplex PCR. The CDR3 region of rearranged TCR beta genes was amplified from genomic DNA with a multiplex PCR assay. The Illumina HiSeq System was used to sequence the amplified TCR beta libraries as 87-base-pair reads. The original methods were these. A later analysis counted approximately 76 million unique TCR beta chains across the 666 repertoires, and roughly 11 million of these chains were shared by at least two donors. A nearest-neighbor algorithm error-corrected the raw reads and collapsed the reads into unique sequences, merging closely related sequences to remove PCR and sequencing errors. CDR3 sequences were aligned to IMGT reference sequences to assign V, D and J gene segments. Each retained sequence needed at least a six-nucleotide match to both a V gene segment and a J gene segment. Rearrangements were called productive when the CDR3 lacked stop codons and stayed in frame with V and J; all others were non-productive. CDR3 was defined according to IMGT convention as the region running from the second conserved V-encoded cysteine to the conserved J-encoded phenylalanine. Sequences without an unambiguous match to a single V gene segment were excluded from the earlier analysis of approximately 560 of the donors. In an earlier analysis of approximately 500 of the donors, a V segment was called functional when productive rearrangements were above 56.7%, and segregating when the standard deviation between donors exceeded 5%. A statistical classification framework was built for diagnosing cytomegalovirus status from the catalog of TCR beta chain sequences. V and J gene assignment, in a later analysis, came from comparing TCR nucleotide sequences with IMGT/GENE-DB human TR gene sequences. In a later analysis, CDR3 sequences and most-parsimonious VDJ recombination scenarios were assigned using the TCRdist pipeline. In a later analysis, every TCR beta chain was defined by the combination of its CDR3 amino acid sequence and its V-gene family, and reads without a unique V-gene family were dropped. A later analysis removed several hundred highly shared, low-generation-probability nucleotide sequences to deal with suspected cross-contamination and a sequencing artifact. For each public chain, a later analysis derived a clonal expansion index from normalized ranks of inferred template counts within each repertoire. In a later analysis, generation probabilities were computed using a VDJ recombination model fitted to out-of-frame rearrangements, and the results were checked against IGoR. In a later analysis, TCR-TCR, TCR-HLA and TCR-CMV co-occurrence was scored with hypergeometric tests, and a repertoire-size bias correction was applied to TCR pairs. False discovery rates were estimated in a later analysis by permuting HLA or CMV assignments 20 times. In a later analysis, co-occurring TCRs were grouped using DBSCAN, with TCRdist sequence similarity added in when clustering inside HLA-allele-positive subsets. Repertoires with fewer than 30,000 or more than 120,000 public chains were left out of co-occurrence clustering, as were five repertoires with anomalous nucleotide sharing. In its TCRdb copy, this immuneACCESS table keeps in-frame sequences only and misses some clones. Where compared with another copy, unresolved V genes explain less than half of these, and the others have no known cause. V and J calls plus clone size are reproduced from that table; the DNA served to infer D and trimming. Within this sample are some 250,000 clones, with about 81% of them counted one time only. Of the sample, roughly 7.4% is held by the ten largest clones.

CDR1 and CDR2 are drawn from the germline V gene: SNHLY, FYNNEI. The CDR3, from cysteine to phenylalanine, totals 15 residues. The only DNA kept is the CDR3, 45 bases in frame from the first base. After removal of 1 base from V and 6 bases from J, the junction retains 1 base not matched to a gene. The cohort comprised some 680 healthy bone marrow donors. At the time of sampling, every cohort member was nominally healthy, though immune exposures that went unrecorded were likely present. The donor was CMV seropositive and was included in the group of 300 or so seropositive cohort members. Every donor gave a peripheral blood sample, and the peripheral blood mononuclear cells from that sample were used for TCR beta sequencing. The Qiagen DNeasy Blood Extraction Kit was used to extract genomic DNA from the blood cell samples.

This sequence uses TRBV2 and TRBJ2-2, and TRBD1 matches 11 of the central bases. The TCR sequence derives from a woman aged 55-70 years in good health and CMV-seropositive. Sequences were obtained from PBMCs. The DNA reads as follows: TGTGCCAGCAGTGAAGGGGGACAGGGGGCCGGGGAGCTGTTTTTT. Translated, it gives CASSEGGQGAGELFF.